These 5 T cell receptor beta chains were sequenced from one sample in a study of cytomegalovirus exposure and HLA in healthy donors. This PCR relied on a set of 60 Vbeta primers and 13 Jbeta primers. The method was immunoSEQ multiplex PCR; TCRdb's version includes in-frame clones alone and lacks a portion of them. Of 100,000 or so clones listed, 75% to 90% are singletons. The sequencing input was PBMCs. These receptors all come from a man aged 30 to 45 in good health and CMV-seropositive.

The rearrangement uses TRBV15 and TRBJ2-2; 10 nucleotides align to TRBD1. The V gene's germline CDR1 is LNHNV and CDR2 YYDKDF (reference sequence). The CDR3 is 14 residues long. V gave up 7 bases and J gave up 5 bases; unmatched junction bases: 4. For the CDR3, the DNA is TGTGCCACCACCCCGGGACAGGGGACCGGGGAGCTGTTTTTT. It specifies CATTPGQGTGELFF.

The J gene is TRBJ2-3, the V gene TRBV2; 9 nucleotides agree with TRBD2. V was clipped by 6 bases and J by 0 bases; unmatched bases: 4. The CDR3 totals 15 residues. Germline-derived CDR1 and CDR2 are SNHLY and FYNNEI. The CDR3 loop is CASSERGASTDTQYF. CDR3 bases: TGTGCCAGCAGCGAGCGGGGGGCCAGCACAGATACGCAGTATTTT.

V and J are TRBV5-3 and TRBJ2-7; D is perhaps TRBD2 (6 bases). TRBV5-3 is recorded as an ORF, its role being uncertain. CDR3 length equals 15 residues. The V gene lost 3 bases and the J gene lost 5 bases, with 18 bases spanning the gap. The CDR3 loop is CARSWEVLMAHEQYF. CDR3 DNA: TGTGCCAGAAGCTGGGAGGTATTAATGGCCCACGAGCAGTACTTC.

This clone appeared a few times. The chain couples TRBV7-2 to TRBJ2-5; 7 bases fit TRBD2. Germline CDR1 and CDR2: SGHTA and FQGNSA. This CDR3 is built from 18 residues. V was clipped by 0 bases and J by 3 bases; unmatched bases: 13. The CDR3 protein is CASSLAHRAPSGKETQYF. The CDR3 DNA sequence: TGTGCCAGCAGCTTAGCCCACCGAGCTCCTAGCGGAAAAGAGACCCAGTACTTC. The entire variable domain, with the rest obtained from reference TRBV7-2 and TRBJ2-5, is as follows: GAGVSQSPSNKVTEKGKDVELRCDPISGHTALYWYRQSLGQGLEFLIYFQGNSAPDKSGLPSDRFSAERTGGSVSTLTIQRTQQEDSAVYLCASSLAHRAPSGKETQYFGPGTRLLVL.

The chain uses TRBV7-9 and TRBJ1-5; TRBD1 matches at 7 bases. Germline trimming cut 5 bases from V and 5 bases from J; bases unmatched to any gene: 15. Per the germline V gene, CDR1 is SEHNR and CDR2 is FQNEAQ (reference sequence). The CDR3 loop spans 17 amino acids. This chain's CDR3 is CASSPGTASRNYQPQHF. The CDR3, as DNA: TGTGCCAGCAGCCCAGGGACAGCCTCAAGAAATTATCAGCCCCAGCATTTT.